This T cell receptor (beta chain) was observed in a study of monozygotic twins with cystic fibrosis. Study-wide results and caveats: Nucleotide-identical clonotype sharing was significantly higher within monozygotic CF twin pairs than between unrelated CF individuals.

V shed 0 bases and J shed 0 bases, with 11 bases lying between them. This CDR3 is 17 amino acids long. Germline CDR1 and CDR2: LGHNA and YNFKEQ. Points on this clone: Antigen unknown.

Produced via immunoSEQ multiplex PCR; TCRdb's table is partial and in-frame only. This table has roughly 14,000 clones, around 98% appearing once. This receptor was taken from a girl aged 2-10 years with cystic fibrosis. Sample: blood. The chain couples TRBV4-2 to TRBJ1-4; D is unclear. Written as DNA, the CDR3 is TGTGCCAGCAGCCAAGATCCGGGAGGTTCAACTAATGAAAAACTGTTTTTT. It is translated as CASSQDPGGSTNEKLFF.